The next 25 T cell receptor beta chains were all read from a single sample in a study of T cell responses to AZD1222 COVID-19 vaccine (dated by TCRdb to 2020 to 2023). The library was generated by the immunoSEQ multiplex PCR assay. TCRdb carries this immuneACCESS record with in-frame sequences only. Its versions omit some clonotypes, under half of them owing to an unresolved V gene in the studies checked, with the rest unexplained. In all, the sample holds 150,000 or so clones, and approximately 90% of those were seen once. The ten largest clones take up roughly 3.7% of the sample. The time point label corresponds to: baseline before first vaccination. The starting material was peripheral blood, obtained on day 0 of AZD1222 vaccination. The receptors come from an adult in good health.

The rearrangement joins TRBV5-1 to TRBJ2-3; D is perhaps TRBD2 (6 bases). Between the trimmed V and J ends, which lost 1 base and 3 bases, there was a span of 9 bases. This CDR3 comprises 14 residues. From germline, CDR1 is SGHRS and CDR2 YFSETQ. CDR3 protein: CASSLKSGTDTQYF. The CDR3 DNA reads TGCGCCAGCAGCTTGAAAAGCGGGACAGATACGCAGTATTTT.

The rearrangement uses TRBV9 and TRBJ2-5, with 9 positions matching TRBD2. Germline CDR1 is SGDLS and CDR2 is YYNGEE. The V segment lost 4 bases and the J segment 5 bases; nucleotides outside the gene matches: 15. The CDR3 totals 17 residues. CDR3 nucleotides: TGTGCCAGCAGCCCCGGGGGGCGCGGGAGGGCCGCGGAGACCCAGTACTTC. Translated: CASSPGGRGRAAETQYF.

The V gene is TRBV25-1, the J gene TRBJ1-1; D gene ambiguous. CDR3 size: 14 residues. CDR1 and CDR2 (germline): MGHDK, SYGVNS. V lost 3 bases and J lost 3, with 11 bases in between. CDR3 nucleotide sequence: TGTGCCAGCAGTGACCGGACTTTATACACTGAAGCTTTCTTT. Protein sequence: CASSDRTLYTEAFF. The full variable domain, rest sourced from reference TRBV25-1 and TRBJ1-1, is EADIYQTPRYLVIGTGKKITLECSQTMGHDKMYWYQQDPGMELHLIHYSYGVNSTEKGDLSSESTVSRIRTEHFPLTLESARPSHTSQYLCASSDRTLYTEAFFGQGTRLTVV.

The chain is built from TRBV6-5 and TRBJ1-1; no reliable D call. V was shortened by 7 bases and J by 6 bases, with 15 bases between the two germline ends. This CDR3 is 13 amino acids long. Germline V CDR1 and CDR2: MNHEY, SVGAGI. CDR3 amino acids: CASTNPAGSEAFF. The CDR3 DNA reads as TGTGCCAGCACCAACCCCGCGGGGTCTGAAGCTTTCTTT.

J is TRBJ2-7 and V is TRBV27; TRBD1 matches 8 bases. The CDR3 extends over 15 amino acids. With V trimmed by 3 bases and J by 3 bases, 7 bases remained unmatched. Germline V gives CDR1 MNHEY, CDR2 SMNVEV (reference sequence). The CDR3 sequence is CASSFWQGAFYEQYF. CDR3 in DNA: TGTGCCAGCAGTTTCTGGCAGGGGGCGTTCTACGAGCAGTACTTC.

The rearrangement uses TRBV11-3 and TRBJ2-5, with D perhaps TRBD1 (5 bases). Trimming removed 5 bases from V and 3 bases from J, with 13 bases in between. Germline-derived CDR1 and CDR2 are SGHNT and YENEEA. The CDR3 spans 14 residues. DNA for the CDR3: TGTGCCAGCAGCAAAGGGGAAAGGGAAGAGACCCAGTACTTC. The encoded protein is CASSKGEREETQYF.

This chain uses TRBV12-5 with TRBJ1-2, with D possibly being TRBD1 (5 bases). The CDR3 covers 16 residues. Germline values: CDR1 LGHNT, CDR2 FRNRAP. V dropped 5 bases and J dropped 0 bases, with 16 bases sitting between them. The CDR3: CASGKRGIGANYGYTF. The DNA for the CDR3 is TGTGCTAGTGGTAAAAGGGGAATCGGAGCTAACTATGGCTACACCTTC.

J is TRBJ2-2 and V is TRBV6-5; perhaps D is TRBD1 or TRBD2 (5 bases each). In germline, CDR1 is MNHEY, CDR2 SVGAGI. The length of the CDR3 is 13 residues. Trimming took off 7 bases at V and 6 bases at J, with 12 bases between the two ends. CDR3 nucleotide sequence: TGTGCCAGCAATCCGGTGGGGGCCGGGGAGCTGTTTTTT. This gives the protein CASNPVGAGELFF.

The chain employs TRBV12-5 and TRBJ2-7; 9 nucleotides line up with TRBD2. Germline lookup yields CDR1 LGHNT and CDR2 FRNRAP. The CDR3 is 16 amino acids. Trimming at V came to 4 bases and at J to 6 bases, leaving 13 bases not matched to a gene. The CDR3 DNA reads TGTGCTAGTGGTTCGTTCTCGGGCGGGAGGGCCCGCGAGCAGTACTTC. Protein product: CASGSFSGGRAREQYF. The full variable domain, its missing parts supplied by reference TRBV12-5 and TRBJ2-7, is DARVTQTPRHKVTEMGQEVTMRCQPILGHNTVFWYRQTMMQGLELLAYFRNRAPLDDSGMPKDRFSAEMPDATLATLKIQPSEPRDSAVYFCASGSFSGGRAREQYFGPGTRLTVT.

The CDR3 spells CASRLEGQGAEKLFF. CDR3 in DNA: TGTGCAAGTCGCTTAGAAGGACAGGGGGCCGAAAAACTGTTTTTT. This chain connects TRBV12-2 to TRBJ1-4; the table assigns TRBD1, which was not confirmed against the DNA. TRBV12-2 is labeled a pseudogene. This CDR3 has 15 residues.

The V call is TRBV5-1, the J call TRBJ1-6; D ambiguous. CDR3 length equals 14 residues. Germline V gene sequence: CDR1 SGHRS, CDR2 YFSETQ. Trimming removed 0 bases at V and 6 bases at J, with 7 bases between. The CDR3 bases are TGCGCCAGCAGCTTGGAGGTGTCTAATTCACCCCTCCACTTT. Translating it yields CASSLEVSNSPLHF.

This clone was recorded only once. The chain couples TRBV25-1 to TRBJ1-4; no definite D call. Germline CDR1 reads MGHDK; CDR2 reads SYGVNS. The V gene lost 3 bases and the J gene lost 5 bases, with 16 bases spanning the gap. The CDR3 loop spans 16 amino acids. The CDR3 region has the DNA TGTGCCAGCAGTGAGCCGTTGGAGGCATTCAATGAAAAACTGTTTTTT. Protein product: CASSEPLEAFNEKLFF.

This clone has only one observation. The chain uses TRBV12-3 or TRBV12-4 and TRBJ2-1, with a tentative D call TRBD1 (6 bases). This CDR3 has 12 amino acids. V shed 1 base and J shed 10 bases, with 8 bases lying between them. CDR3 amino acids: CASSLGGTEQFF. The CDR3 nucleotides read TGTGCCAGCAGTTTAGGGGGGACAGAGCAGTTCTTC.

The V gene is TRBV9, the J gene TRBJ1-1; 11 bases map to TRBD1. The CDR3 sequence is 15 residues long. J gave up 5 bases and V 3 bases, and 6 bases lay outside the gene matches. Germline assignment: CDR1 SGDLS and CDR2 YYNGEE. CDR3 loop: CASSDPGTGGTEAFF. The CDR3 coding sequence is TGTGCCAGCAGCGACCCCGGGACAGGGGGAACTGAAGCTTTCTTT.

The J gene is TRBJ1-5, the V gene TRBV7-7; the D is unclear. Between the trimmed V and J ends, which lost 1 base and 2 bases, there was a span of 12 bases. The CDR3 has 16 amino acids. The V gene's germline CDR1 is SSHAT and CDR2 FNYEAQ (reference sequence). CDR3 residues: CASSLEESSCNQPQHF. CDR3 coding DNA: TGTGCCAGCAGCTTAGAAGAGAGCTCCTGCAATCAGCCCCAGCATTTT. Looking up the rest from reference TRBV7-7 and TRBJ1-5 gives the full variable domain: GAGVSQSPRYKVTKRGQDVTLRCDPISSHATLYWYQQALGQGPEFLTYFNYEAQPDKSGLPSDRFSAERPEGSISTLTIQRTEQRDSAMYRCASSLEESSCNQPQHFGDGTRLSIL.

The V call is TRBV28, the J call TRBJ2-7; D may be TRBD2 (6 bases). V shed 8 bases and J shed 0 bases, with 14 bases lying between them. Germline V lookup: CDR1 MDHEN, CDR2 SYDVKM. CDR3 size: 14 residues. The CDR3 is CASRPRRDSYEQYF. In nucleotides, the CDR3 is TGTGCCAGCCGTCCAAGGAGGGACTCCTACGAGCAGTACTTC.

The genes are TRBV5-1 and TRBJ2-7; the match to TRBD2 covers 11 bases. Per germline, CDR1 SGHRS and CDR2 YFSETQ. The CDR3 is made up of 15 amino acids. With V trimmed by 8 bases and J by 0 bases, 7 bases remained unmatched. CDR3 nucleotide sequence: TGCGCCAGTTCTACTAGCGGGGGCTTCTCCTACGAGCAGTACTTC. This translates into CASSTSGGFSYEQYF.

The rearrangement joins TRBV5-1 to TRBJ2-2; 8 bases are a match to TRBD2. Germline CDR1 and CDR2: SGHRS and YFSETQ. This CDR3 spans 14 amino acids. V shed 5 bases, J shed 5 bases, and the junction held 5 bases outside the gene matches. CDR3 sequence: CASRLAGSTGELFF. The DNA for the CDR3 is TGCGCCAGCAGGTTAGCGGGAAGTACCGGGGAGCTGTTTTTT.

CDR3 protein: CASSVSGSRTDTQYF. The CDR3 coding sequence is TGTGCCAGCAGTGTAAGCGGGAGTAGAACAGATACGCAGTATTTT. The rearrangement joins TRBV28 to TRBJ2-3, with 8 bases matching TRBD2. In germline, CDR1 is MDHEN, CDR2 SYDVKM. This CDR3 spans 15 amino acids. V lost 5 bases, J lost 3 bases, and 7 bases stayed unmatched.

This clone was recorded once. The chain uses TRBV19 and TRBJ2-7, with 7 bases fitting TRBD1. Germline V CDR1 and CDR2: LNHDA, SQIVND (reference sequence). Trimming at V came to 9 bases and at J to 3 bases, leaving 2 bases not matched to a gene. This CDR3 has 11 amino acids. The CDR3 bases are TGTGCCAGCAGACAGGGCTACGAGCAGTACTTC. Encoded protein: CASRQGYEQYF.

V and J are TRBV7-2 and TRBJ2-1; 9 bases are shared with TRBD2. Germline CDR1 SGHTA, CDR2 FQGNSA. The trim removed 5 bases at V and 6 bases at J, leaving 5 bases unmatched. The CDR3 totals 14 residues. The CDR3 protein is CASSVSGSFNEQFF. In DNA form, the CDR3 reads TGTGCCAGCAGCGTTAGCGGGAGTTTCAATGAGCAGTTCTTC.

This rearrangement joins TRBV18 to TRBJ2-7; 7 bases agree with TRBD2. Germline CDR1 is KGHSH and CDR2 is LQKENI. This CDR3 is built from 16 residues. The trim removed 6 bases at V and 1 base at J, leaving 12 bases unmatched. The CDR3 DNA sequence: TGTGCCAGCTCCCCTGTTTTTAGCGGGCTTTCCTACGAGCAGTACTTC. Amino acids: CASSPVFSGLSYEQYF.

The V gene is TRBV7-6, the J gene TRBJ1-2; 7 nucleotides match TRBD1. Germline V gene data show CDR1 as SGHVS and CDR2 as FNYEAQ. Trimming removed 8 bases from V and 6 bases from J; junction bases left unmatched: 21. The length of the CDR3 is 17 residues. CDR3 in amino acids: CASRSRGGSFSHDGYTF. The CDR3 nucleotides read TGTGCCAGCCGATCGCGAGGGGGCTCGTTTTCTCATGATGGCTACACCTTC.

This chain joins TRBV2 and TRBJ2-1; D tentatively fits TRBD1 or TRBD2 (7 bases each). The CDR3 length is 15 residues. V dropped 6 bases and J dropped 0 bases, with 12 bases sitting between them. Germline V gene sequence: CDR1 SNHLY, CDR2 FYNNEI. The CDR3 DNA reads TGTGCCAGCAGAGCGGGACAGTTCTCCTACAATGAGCAGTTCTTC. Translation gives CASRAGQFSYNEQFF.

The chain has TRBV5-5 and TRBJ2-1; 10 positions match TRBD2. V dropped 4 bases and J dropped 4; count of bases not matched to a gene: 5. The germline V gene encodes CDR1 SGHKS and CDR2 YYEKEE (reference sequence). The CDR3 is 15 amino acids. This CDR3 is CASSRTSGTYNEQFF. DNA of the CDR3: TGTGCCAGCAGCAGGACTAGCGGAACATACAATGAGCAGTTCTTC.